These 4 T cell receptor beta chains share one sample of origin, sequenced in a study of blood T cells in healthy people across ages. Sample-barcoded 5' priming and a J-beta primer mix drove a second PCR of about 6 to 12 cycles. From the 5' RACE reads, TCRdb called clonotypes with MiXCR, one entry per CDR3 protein. Of fewer than 600,000 distinct CDR3 sequences in the sample, roughly a quarter were seen once. These sequences were also reported in another study, on T cells of mothers and their children.

Sample: blood. These receptors all come from a boy younger than 10 in good health.

CDR3 region: CSARVWLAGGYNEQFF. Here the CDR3 DNA reads TGCAGTGCTAGAGTCTGGCTAGCGGGAGGGTACAATGAGCAGTTCTTC. V gene TRBV20-1 combines with J gene TRBJ2-5, with 12 nucleotides matching TRBD2. The DNA end is a closer match to TRBJ2-1, so the J assignment may be wrong. CDR1 and CDR2 (germline): DFQATT, SNEGSKA (reference sequence). This CDR3 has 16 residues.

The table lists this clonotype with a few counts. V usage is TRBV10-3 and J usage is TRBJ1-6; D is possibly TRBD1 (5 bases). The CDR3 is 19 residues long. V lost 0 bases to trimming and J lost 4 bases, with 19 bases between them. Germline lookup yields CDR1 ENHRY and CDR2 SYGVKD. CDR3 in DNA: TGTGCCATCAGTGAGTCGTACAGGACCATAGCAGGTTATAATTCACCCCTCCACTTT. Translated, it gives CAISESYRTIAGYNSPLHF.

This clonotype was counted only a few times. The chain has TRBV20-1 and TRBJ1-2; D is possibly TRBD1 (5 bases). The V and J ends lost 5 bases and 10 bases respectively, with 17 bases between them. CDR1 is DFQATT and CDR2 is SNEGSKA in the germline V gene (reference sequence). CDR3 length equals 12 residues. Written as DNA, the CDR3 is TGCAGTGCTGTCGGGACCGCGCTGTTCTACACCTTC. Translating it yields CSAVGTALFYTF.

This clonotype appeared a few times. The rearrangement uses TRBV15 and TRBJ2-1; TRBD2 matches at 8 bases. Germline CDR1 and CDR2: LNHNV and YYDKDF (reference sequence). The CDR3 totals 16 residues. The junction had 13 bases not matched to a gene; V was cut back by 0 bases and J by 12 bases. CDR3 in amino acids: CATSRDLTGGAIGQFF. The CDR3, as DNA: TGTGCCACCAGCAGAGATCTAACGGGAGGGGCCATTGGGCAGTTCTTC. Supplemented by reference TRBV15 and TRBJ2-1, the full variable domain reads DAMVIQNPRYQVTQFGKPVTLSCSQTLNHNVMYWYQQKSSQAPKLLFHYYDKDFNNEADTPDNFQSRRPNTSFCFLDIRSPGLGDTAMYLCATSRDLTGGAIGQFFGPGTRLTVL.